Sequencing of this TCR beta chain was carried out in a study of cytomegalovirus exposure and HLA in healthy donors. Overall study results and limits: The study designated 150 to 200 TCR beta chains cytomegalovirus-associated. In a later analysis, first-cohort TCR clusters were found to tend to co-occur in the 100 to 150 validation repertoires. The study found most TCR sequences rare, yet found some public TCRs in many donors.

These donors were members of the roughly 110-subject validation cohort, a group separate from the roughly 670-subject first cohort. Here immunoSEQ multiplex PCR was the method, and the copy in TCRdb shows in-frame clones only, minus some. This table has about 240,000 clones, 85% to 90% appearing once. Note on this clone: Its cognate antigen is unknown.

Between the trimmed V and J ends, which lost 5 bases and 6 bases, there was a span of 22 bases. This CDR3 is 16 amino acids long. The germline V gene has CDR1 LNHDA and CDR2 SQIVND (reference sequence). The genes are TRBV19 and TRBJ1-1; weak D call: TRBD1 (5 bases). This TCR was recovered from a man younger than 35 in good health and CMV-seronegative. The sequenced sample consisted of PBMCs. The CDR3 DNA follows: TGTGCCAGTAGTCCCCCTCAAAAGGGTTGGGGCGCTGAAGCTTTCTTT. The encoded protein is CASSPPQKGWGAEAFF.